The entry that follows covers one T cell receptor beta chain sequence. Its antigen remains unidentified. After isolation, RNA underwent reverse transcription to generate cDNA as the sequencing template. Clones were sequenced by immunoSEQ multiplex PCR, and TCRdb holds only the in-frame ones, with some missing. This sample yields 150,000 or so clones, of which roughly 48% are seen a single time; about 6.8% belongs to the top ten. From germline, CDR1 is SEHNR and CDR2 FQNEAQ (reference sequence). The CDR3 extends over 13 amino acids. Trimming took off 2 bases at V and 1 base at J, with 5 bases between the two ends. This sample was taken from a study of CD8+ T cells in alopecia areata. Broader study findings: Scalp lesions, especially in alopecia totalis/universalis, had higher clonality than normal scalp.

The chain uses TRBV7-9 and TRBJ1-2; no firm D call. This TCR came from a human donor with alopecia areata. Sequenced: CD4+ T cells sorted from blood. CDR3 protein: CASSLTDNYGYTF. CDR3 sequence (DNA): TGTGCCAGCAGCTTAACAGATAACTATGGCTACACCTTC.